Listed below are T cell receptor beta chains from one sample, sequenced in a study of naive and memory T cell subsets. Each CDR3 protein is one row after TCRdb ran MiXCR on the UMI-ligation and nested PCR reads. This sample has 90,000 to 120,000 distinct CDR3 sequences, with around 15% found just once. Sequences were obtained from naive CD8+ T cells from blood. These receptors all come from a human donor in good health. The CDR3 runs from the conserved cysteine through the conserved F or W. A D gene is named only where the DNA matches it firmly. The listing skips clone size in some rows; elsewhere it reads once, few, many or a size class.

. TRBJ2-7 TRBV27 many TGTGCCAGCAGTTTAACCCGGACGACCCACGAGCAGTACTTC CASSLTRTTHEQYF
. TRBJ2-3 TRBV20-1 few TGCAGTGCTAGAGATTCCGGTTCTAGCACAGATACGCAGTATTTT CSARDSGSSTDTQYF
. TRBJ2-5 TRBV29-1 . TGCAGCGTTGATGGTGTAGCCGCGAGGGAGACCCAGTACTTC CSVDGVAARETQYF
. TRBJ1-4 TRBV12-3/TRBV12-4 . TGTGCCAGCAGTTTAGACTCTGTTCCGAATGAAAAACTGTTTTTT CASSLDSVPNEKLFF
TRBD2 TRBJ2-3 TRBV7-7 . TGTGCTAGCAGCCATAGCGGGAGCCCCGCAGATACGCAGTATTTT CASSHSGSPADTQYF
TRBD2 TRBJ2-7 TRBV7-7 many TGTGCTAGCAGCTTAGGCCTGGGGGGGGCCTACGAGCAGTACTTC CASSLGLGGAYEQYF
. TRBJ2-3 TRBV11-1 few TGTGCCAGCAGCGGAACTGGACGGGGAGAAGTGGCAGATACGCAGTATTTT CASSGTGRGEVADTQYF
. TRBJ1-1 TRBV27 few TGTGCCAGCAGTTTACACCAGATGAAGGGTTCGGTGAACACTGAAGCTTTCTTT CASSLHQMKGSVNTEAFF
TRBD1 TRBJ2-1 TRBV6-5 . TGTGCCAGCAGTTCAATCGGGACAGGGGTGCTCAATGAGCAGTTCTTC CASSSIGTGVLNEQFF
. TRBJ2-2 TRBV20-1 . TGCAGTGCTAGAGATGATGGCGGGGAGCTGTTTTTT CSARDDGGELFF
. TRBJ1-4 TRBV7-9 few TGTGCCAGCAGCTTAGCGCCAACTAATGAAAAACTGTTTTTT CASSLAPTNEKLFF
TRBD1 TRBJ1-2 TRBV2 few TGTGCCAGCAGTGACAGGGGGCTTCACGGCTACACCTTC CASSDRGLHGYTF
. TRBJ2-3 TRBV6-2/TRBV6-3 many TGTGCCAGCAGTTACGGGTACCCCGGGACAGATACGCAGTATTTT CASSYGYPGTDTQYF
. TRBJ2-3 TRBV12-3/TRBV12-4 many TGTGCCAGCAGGGAGGTGGAGGATACGCAGTATTTT CASREVEDTQYF
. TRBJ2-7 TRBV7-2 few TGTGCCAGCAGCTTAGTTTTAGGTACGAGCTACGAGCAGTACTTC CASSLVLGTSYEQYF
TRBD2 TRBJ2-1 TRBV7-9 many TGTGCCAGCAGCTTCGCGGGAGAATGGGGCAATGAGCAGTTCTTC CASSFAGEWGNEQFF
. TRBJ1-6 TRBV4-3 few TGCGCCAGCAGCCAAGACGCGCTTCTGAGCTCCTATAATTCACCCCTCCACTTT CASSQDALLSSYNSPLHF
. TRBJ2-1 TRBV29-1 . TGCAGCGTTGGGCACGGGAGTGGGAATGAGCAGTTCTTC CSVGHGSGNEQFF
. TRBJ2-3 TRBV7-8 few TGTGCCAGCAGGTTAGATGTGGAAGCGGATACGCAGTATTTT CASRLDVEADTQYF
TRBD1 TRBJ1-1 TRBV5-4 . TGTGCCAGCAGCTTGGACAGGGGAGCGAACACTGAAGCTTTCTTT CASSLDRGANTEAFF
. TRBJ1-2 TRBV9 . TGTGCCAGCAGCGGGGGGCTTGGGACCGCTCTCTTC CASSGGLGTALF
. TRBJ2-1 TRBV5-4 . TGTGCCAGCAGCGGATATAGCGCCGACGGACGGCATGAGCAGTTCTTC CASSGYSADGRHEQFF
. TRBJ2-7 TRBV19 . TGTGCCAGTAGTTACGGGGGTCCCTACGAGCAGTACTTC CASSYGGPYEQYF
. TRBJ2-1 TRBV29-1 . TGCAGCGTTTCCGACTGGCGGAACAATGAGCAGTTCTTC CSVSDWRNNEQFF